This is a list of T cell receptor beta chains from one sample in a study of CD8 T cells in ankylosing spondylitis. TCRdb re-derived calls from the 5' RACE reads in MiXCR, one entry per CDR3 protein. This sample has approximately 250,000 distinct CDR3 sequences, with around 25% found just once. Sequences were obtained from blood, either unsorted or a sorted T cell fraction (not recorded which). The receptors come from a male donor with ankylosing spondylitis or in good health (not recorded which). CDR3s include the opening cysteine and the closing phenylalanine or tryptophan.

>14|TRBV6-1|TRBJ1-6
CASSGAGADSPLHF
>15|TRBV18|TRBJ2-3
CASSPGAGGGGAQYF
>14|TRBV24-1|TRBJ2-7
CATSAGTGLYEQYF
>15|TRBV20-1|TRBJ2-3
CSAREGQGGEDTQYF
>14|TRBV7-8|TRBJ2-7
CASSQTGGSYEQYF
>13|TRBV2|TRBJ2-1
CASNQGLVDEQFF
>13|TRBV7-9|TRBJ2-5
CATRGAFGETQYF
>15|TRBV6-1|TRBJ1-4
CASRLNRGGNEKLFF
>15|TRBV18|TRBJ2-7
CASSPTVPGSHEQYF
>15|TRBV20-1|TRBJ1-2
CSARDDRVGTGGYTF
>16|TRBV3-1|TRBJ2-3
CASSRDNFGVADTQYF
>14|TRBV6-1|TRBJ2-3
CASRRTGDADTQYF
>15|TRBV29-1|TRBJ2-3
CSLTGTSGATDTQYF
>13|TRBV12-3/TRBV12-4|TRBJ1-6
CASSLGYNSPLHF
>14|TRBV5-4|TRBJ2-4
CASSLEGVGNIQYF
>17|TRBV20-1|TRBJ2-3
CSAPLRGGGAKTDTQYF
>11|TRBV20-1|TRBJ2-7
CSARDPLEQYF
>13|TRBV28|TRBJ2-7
CASTIGEAYEQYF